The source of this TCR beta chain is a study of blood T cell repertoires in COVID-19 (dated by TCRdb to about 2020). Notes on the research overall: The collaborator samples originated in the United States, Italy and Spain and spanned the acute and convalescent phases of COVID-19. The repertoires were released in a freely available public database intended as a resource for research on the immune response to SARS-CoV-2. Samples were obtained from the ongoing ImmuneRACE study (first 160 participants) and from some 1,200 subjects provided by 6 global collaborators. Where HLA class I and class II types were available, the types were taken from metadata supplied by the sample provider, not from assay-based typing. Nearly every sample came with metadata listing a de-identified subject ID, COVID-19 status, age in years and sex. The prospective study material was composed of cDNA or gDNA derived from T cells, B-cell-depleted T cells, or PBMCs. The dataset comprised deeply sampled blood TCRbeta repertoires from subjects exposed to, actively infected with, or recovered from COVID-19.

Notes on this clone: Its antigen specificity is not known. One base away there is no much larger clone; base qualities are not given.

The immunoSEQ Assay, a bias-controlled multiplex PCR, was used to amplify TCRbeta CDR3 regions from genomic DNA. Turning to the authors' computational methods: Within the assay, amplification of reference gene primers was used to estimate how many nucleated cells each sample contained. To quantify the absolute abundance of each unique TCRbeta CDR3 rearrangement, sequence reads were collapsed and filtered. Productive Simpson clonality was computed per sample as the square root of Simpson's diversity index over productive rearrangements. TCRdb holds this immuneACCESS table with in-frame rearrangements only. Some clones are missing; in checked studies, unresolved V genes explain under half, and the rest has no known cause. V and J calls and clone size follow that table, whereas D and trimming were derived from the DNA. The sample data list around 200,000 clones, and approximately 88% of these were observed just once. The ten largest clones add up to 5.5% to 7.5% of the sample.

Collaborating institutions collected whole blood in K2EDTA tubes following their own protocols. Collaborator samples were shipped for TCRbeta analysis as frozen whole blood, isolated PBMCs, or DNA extracted from either sample type. Paper-wide results and their limitations: Clinical and demographic metadata were provided uncurated, with the amount varying by source and participant.

As encoded in the germline V gene, CDR1 is SGHVS while CDR2 is FNYEAQ. From its cysteine to its phenylalanine, the CDR3 spans 13 amino acids. The kept DNA is CDR3 alone, 39 bases in frame from the first base. V drops 2 bases and J drops 1 base, leaving 5 bases in between. The receptor was derived from a middle-aged man with acute or convalescent COVID-19. The chain is encoded by TRBV7-6 joined to TRBJ1-1, with an unclear D gene assignment. The sample consisted of peripheral blood. The CDR3 loop reads CASSLSQNTEAFF. DNA sequence: TGTGCCAGCAGCTTATCCCAGAACACTGAAGCTTTCTTT.